The clone carrying this T cell receptor (beta chain) showed up many times. Its antigen remains unidentified. The germline gene is not matched at one end of the junction; a read error may be the cause. Template material for amplifying TCR beta CDR3 regions consisted of RNA transcripts. An initial round of RT-PCR targeting the TCR CDR3 relied on the HTBI primer set. Each CDR3 protein gets one entry after TCRdb re-called the multiplex PCR reads with MiXCR. The sample includes nearly 250,000 distinct CDR3 sequences, around 24% of them seen just once. The CDR3 has 16 amino acids. The V gene's germline CDR1 is SGHTA and CDR2 FQGNSA. This sample stems from a study of T cells in Graves' hyperthyroidism and ophthalmopathy. Findings of the study overall: Most clonotypes expanded in the thyroid (above 0.001) were also present in blood. Before onset, ophthalmopathy was predicted by the model a median roughly 6.4 months earlier.

The receptor was derived from a woman in her thirties or forties with Graves' ophthalmopathy. Input material: blood. The genes are TRBV7-2 and TRBJ2-7; 9 bases map to TRBD1. The CDR3 nucleotides are TGTGCCAGCAGCTTAGCCTCAGGGACAGGGCTAGGACTTCCGGCTTTC. It encodes CASSLASGTGLGLPAF.